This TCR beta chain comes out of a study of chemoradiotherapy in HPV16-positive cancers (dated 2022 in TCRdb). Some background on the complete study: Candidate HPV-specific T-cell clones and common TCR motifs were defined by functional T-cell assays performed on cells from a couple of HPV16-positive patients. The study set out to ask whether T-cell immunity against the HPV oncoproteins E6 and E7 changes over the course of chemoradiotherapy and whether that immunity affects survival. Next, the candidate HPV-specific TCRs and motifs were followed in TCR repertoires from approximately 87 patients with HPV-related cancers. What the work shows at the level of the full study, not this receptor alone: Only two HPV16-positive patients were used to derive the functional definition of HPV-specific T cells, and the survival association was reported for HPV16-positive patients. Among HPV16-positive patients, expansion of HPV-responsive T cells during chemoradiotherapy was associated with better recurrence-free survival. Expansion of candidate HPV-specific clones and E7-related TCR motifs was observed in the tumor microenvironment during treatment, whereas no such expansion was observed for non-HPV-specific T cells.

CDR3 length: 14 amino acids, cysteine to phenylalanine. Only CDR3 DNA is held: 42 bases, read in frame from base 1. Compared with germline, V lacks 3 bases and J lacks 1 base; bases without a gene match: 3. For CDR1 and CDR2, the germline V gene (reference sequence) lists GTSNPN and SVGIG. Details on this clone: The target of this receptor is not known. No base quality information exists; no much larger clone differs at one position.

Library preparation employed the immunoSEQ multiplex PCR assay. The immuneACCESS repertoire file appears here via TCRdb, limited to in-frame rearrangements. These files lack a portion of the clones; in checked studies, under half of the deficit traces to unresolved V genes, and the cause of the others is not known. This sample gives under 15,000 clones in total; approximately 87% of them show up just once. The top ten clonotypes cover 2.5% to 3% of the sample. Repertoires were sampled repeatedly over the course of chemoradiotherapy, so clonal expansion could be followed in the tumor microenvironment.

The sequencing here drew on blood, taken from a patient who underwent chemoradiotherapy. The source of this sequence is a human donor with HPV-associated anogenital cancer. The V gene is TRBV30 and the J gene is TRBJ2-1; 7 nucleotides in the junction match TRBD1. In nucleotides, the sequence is TGTGCCTGGAGGCGGACAGGATCCTACAATGAGCAGTTCTTC. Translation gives CAWRRTGSYNEQFF.